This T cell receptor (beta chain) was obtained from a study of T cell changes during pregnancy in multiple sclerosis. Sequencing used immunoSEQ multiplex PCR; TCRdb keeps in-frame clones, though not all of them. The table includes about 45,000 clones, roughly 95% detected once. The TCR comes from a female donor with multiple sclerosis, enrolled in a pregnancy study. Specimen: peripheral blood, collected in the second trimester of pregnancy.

CDR3 in amino acids: CATHAGKGREALYNEQFF. As DNA, the CDR3 is TGTGCCACCCATGCGGGGAAAGGGCGGGAGGCATTATACAATGAGCAGTTCTTC. The chain recombines TRBV15 with TRBJ2-1; TRBD2 matches 8 bases. J lost 4 bases, V lost 8 bases, and 19 bases had no gene match. CDR3 length: 18 residues. The V gene's germline CDR1 is LNHNV and CDR2 YYDKDF (reference sequence). Based on the CDR3 plus reference TRBV15 and TRBJ2-1, the full variable domain is DAMVIQNPRYQVTQFGKPVTLSCSQTLNHNVMYWYQQKSSQAPKLLFHYYDKDFNNEADTPDNFQSRRPNTSFCFLDIRSPGLGDTAMYLCATHAGKGREALYNEQFFGPGTRLTVL.